A single sample gave rise to the 24 T cell receptor beta chains below, sequenced in a study of early T cells in non-severe SARS-CoV-2 infection. TCRdb recomputed calls from the 5' RACE reads with MiXCR, one row per CDR3 protein. The table records around 25,000 distinct CDR3 sequences, about 3% of them present only once. Sequencing was performed on whole blood. The receptors come from an adult who was a healthcare worker with PCR-confirmed SARS-CoV-2 infection or an uninfected control (not recorded which).

This clonotype was seen many times. The V gene is TRBV12-3 or TRBV12-4, the J gene TRBJ2-5; D call uncertain. The CDR3 is made up of 13 amino acids. Between the trimmed V and J ends, which lost 4 bases and 3 bases, there was a span of 9 bases. CDR3 bases: TGTGCCAGCAGTTGGCGCATAGAAGAGACCCAGTACTTC. Residues: CASSWRIEETQYF.

This clonotype has only a few counts. This chain links TRBV30 with TRBJ1-5; 9 bases agree with TRBD1. The V segment lost 4 bases and the J segment 3 bases; nucleotides outside the gene matches: 7. Germline CDR1 GTSNPN, CDR2 SVGIG (reference sequence). This CDR3 contains 15 residues. CDR3 DNA: TGTGCCTGGACCTCCGGGACAGGGTACAATCAGCCCCAGCATTTT. This encodes CAWTSGTGYNQPQHF.

This clonotype was observed at least ten times. The J gene is TRBJ2-2, the V gene TRBV11-2, with TRBD1 as a possible D gene (6 bases). Germline-derived CDR1 and CDR2 are SGHAT and FQNNGV. Between the trimmed V and J ends, which lost 3 bases and 4 bases, there was a span of 9 bases. The CDR3 runs to 14 residues. The CDR3 nucleotides are TGTGCCAGCAGCTTCGTCAGGGGCACCGGGGAGCTGTTTTTT. Translating it yields CASSFVRGTGELFF.

The sample holds many counts of this clonotype. The CDR3 loop is CASSHDGTAANEKLFF. In nucleotides, the CDR3 is TGCGCCAGCAGCCACGATGGGACAGCCGCTAATGAAAAACTGTTTTTT. The chain is built from TRBV5-1 and TRBJ1-4; 7 nucleotides align to TRBD1. The CDR3 length is 16 residues. V shed 4 bases and J 3 bases; nucleotides not matched to a gene: 9. Germline lookup yields CDR1 SGHRS and CDR2 YFSETQ. The full variable domain, completed using reference TRBV5-1 and TRBJ1-4, is KAGVTQTPRYLIKTRGQQVTLSCSPISGHRSVSWYQQTPGQGLQFLFEYFSETQRNKGNFPGRFSGRQFSNSRSEMNVSTLELGDSALYLCASSHDGTAANEKLFFGSGTQLSVL.

The sample holds many counts of this clonotype. V is TRBV7-3 and J is TRBJ1-1; D remains unclear. The ends were cut back, 2 bases at V and 0 bases at J, with 7 bases in the middle. The CDR3 runs 14 residues. In germline, CDR1 is SGHTA, CDR2 FQGTGA. The CDR3 protein is CASSLERLNTEAFF. CDR3 DNA: TGTGCCAGCAGCTTAGAACGGTTGAACACTGAAGCTTTCTTT.

This clonotype was seen repeatedly, ten times or more. The rearrangement links TRBV6-6 to TRBJ1-5; no firm D call. V was clipped by 2 bases and J by 2 bases, with 7 bases between them. The CDR3 consists of 14 residues. From germline, CDR1 is MNHNY and CDR2 SVGAGI (reference sequence). CDR3: CASSYAGRNQPQHF. The CDR3 DNA reads TGTGCCAGCAGTTACGCAGGTCGCAATCAGCCCCAGCATTTT.

The chain is built from TRBV7-8 and TRBJ2-3; TRBD1 or TRBD2 may be the D gene (5 bases each). Deletions cut 0 bases from V and 4 bases from J, with 11 bases between. The CDR3 has 15 amino acids. Germline V CDR1 and CDR2: SGHVS, FQNEAQ. CDR3 loop: CASSLAGTRADTQYF. CDR3 nucleotides: TGTGCCAGCAGCTTAGCCGGGACCCGTGCAGATACGCAGTATTTT.

This clonotype was recorded many times. The V call is TRBV11-2, the J call TRBJ2-6; possibly TRBD2 for D (5 bases). This CDR3 contains 17 residues. V lost 5 bases and J 0 bases, leaving 14 bases between the germline ends. Germline CDR1 and CDR2: SGHAT and FQNNGV. CDR3: CASSPMTKFSGANVLTF. CDR3 DNA: TGTGCCAGCAGCCCGATGACTAAATTCTCTGGGGCCAACGTCCTGACTTTC.

There are many counts of this clonotype. The J gene is TRBJ2-7, the V gene TRBV7-3, with D perhaps matching TRBD1 (5 bases). V lost 0 bases, J lost 3 bases, and 12 bases lay in between. Per germline, CDR1 SGHTA and CDR2 FQGTGA. CDR3 length equals 15 residues. CDR3 loop: CASSLTIQVFYEQYV. DNA for the CDR3: TGTGCCAGCAGCTTAACGATACAGGTTTTCTACGAGCAGTACGTC.

Many counts were recorded for this clonotype. The rearrangement uses TRBV29-1 and TRBJ1-5, with D possibly being TRBD1 (5 bases). CDR3 size: 13 residues. Germline V gene sequence: CDR1 SQVTM, CDR2 ANQGSEA. V shed 4 bases and J shed 0 bases, with 7 bases lying between them. CDR3 sequence: CSVGQNSNQPQHF. The DNA of the CDR3 is TGCAGCGTTGGACAGAATAGCAATCAGCCCCAGCATTTT.

At least ten counts were recorded for this clonotype. The chain employs TRBV28 and TRBJ1-5, with 12 bases lining up with TRBD1. Losses at the gene ends were 6 bases for V and 2 bases for J; bases not matched to a gene: 14. This CDR3 has 19 residues. CDR1 MDHEN and CDR2 SYDVKM come from the germline V gene. The CDR3 spells CASRSQGTGGRLGNQPQHF. For the CDR3, the DNA is TGTGCCAGCAGGTCCCAAGGGACAGGGGGCCGGCTAGGCAATCAGCCCCAGCATTTT.

This clonotype was found many times. The gene calls are TRBV3-1 and TRBJ1-1; D is uncertain. Germline-derived CDR1 and CDR2 are LGHDT and YNNKEL (reference sequence). CDR3 length: 13 amino acids. Trimming took 6 bases from V and 0 from J, leaving 8 bases between them. CDR3 loop: CASSRLLNTEAFF. CDR3 DNA sequence: TGTGCCAGCAGTCGGCTATTGAACACTGAAGCTTTCTTT.

This clonotype was recorded at least ten times. The chain has TRBV20-1 and TRBJ2-1, with 12 bases matching TRBD2. From germline, CDR1 is DFQATT and CDR2 SNEGSKA (reference sequence). The CDR3 totals 14 residues. V lost 6 bases, J lost 8 bases, and 8 bases stayed unmatched. The chain's CDR3 is CSAPSGGARYEQFF. CDR3 DNA: TGCAGTGCCCCTAGCGGGGGGGCTAGGTATGAGCAGTTCTTC.

This clonotype was seen many times. The chain links TRBV12-3 or TRBV12-4 to TRBJ2-4; D remains ambiguous. The length of the CDR3 is 15 residues. V was pared by 5 bases and J by 0 bases, with 11 bases between. In nucleotides, the CDR3 is TGTGCCAGCAGTCCCCAAGGGTTAGCCAAAAACATTCAGTACTTC. Protein product: CASSPQGLAKNIQYF.

This clonotype is termed medium-sized. The chain carries TRBV7-3 and TRBJ2-1; D is undetermined. Between the trimmed V and J ends, which lost 3 bases and 2 bases, there was a span of 8 bases. Looked up from germline, CDR1 is SGHTA and CDR2 is FQGTGA. This CDR3 contains 14 residues. The CDR3 sequence is CASSFSKAYNEQFF. In nucleotides, the CDR3 is TGTGCCAGCAGCTTCAGCAAGGCCTACAATGAGCAGTTCTTC. Complete variable domain (other parts from reference TRBV7-3 and TRBJ2-1): GAGVSQTPSNKVTEKGKYVELRCDPISGHTALYWYRQSLGQGPEFLIYFQGTGAADDSGLPNDRFFAVRPEGSVSTLKIQRTERGDSAVYLCASSFSKAYNEQFFGPGTRLTVL.

This chain links TRBV5-1 with TRBJ1-6; D is unresolved. The germline V gene has CDR1 SGHRS and CDR2 YFSETQ. This CDR3 contains 13 residues. Trimming took off 0 bases at V and 9 bases at J, with 7 bases between the two ends. CDR3 sequence (DNA): TGCGCCAGCAGCTTGGTCGCAGGTTCACCCCTCCACTTT. Protein product: CASSLVAGSPLHF.

This clonotype occurred many times. The chain couples TRBV12-3 or TRBV12-4 to TRBJ2-3; D possibly corresponds to TRBD2 (7 bases). The length of the CDR3 is 14 residues. Trimming cost V 8 bases and J 6 bases, with 18 bases left between them. The CDR3 DNA reads TGTGCCAGCCATATAGGGGGGGGCATGGATACGCAGTATTTT. Translation: CASHIGGGMDTQYF.

The V call is TRBV4-1, the J call TRBJ2-5; a possible D gene is TRBD2 (5 bases). From germline, CDR1 is MGHRA and CDR2 YSYEKL. The germline V and J ends were trimmed by 0 bases and 0 bases, with 11 bases remaining between them. The CDR3 is 16 amino acids. This chain's CDR3 is CASSQDLAGNQETQYF. DNA of the CDR3: TGCGCCAGCAGCCAAGATCTCGCGGGCAACCAAGAGACCCAGTACTTC.

At least ten counts were recorded for this clonotype. The rearrangement links TRBV6-1 to TRBJ2-7; D unresolved. This CDR3 region has 13 residues. Per germline, CDR1 MNHNS and CDR2 SASEGT. The germline V and J ends were trimmed by 7 bases and 7 bases, with 17 bases remaining between them. The CDR3 reads CASNMQRRGEQYV. Written as DNA, the CDR3 is TGTGCCAGCAATATGCAGAGACGAGGAGAGCAGTACGTC.

The V and J genes are TRBV5-1 and TRBJ2-1, with a possible D match to TRBD1 (5 bases). Trimming took 1 base from V and 5 from J, leaving 13 bases between them. This CDR3 is 15 amino acids long. The V gene's germline CDR1 is SGHRS and CDR2 YFSETQ. CDR3 sequence: CASSLLTGRDNEQFF. DNA of the CDR3: TGCGCCAGCAGCTTGTTAACAGGTCGGGACAATGAGCAGTTCTTC.

This clonotype has a handful of counts. The chain joins TRBV5-1 to TRBJ2-2, with 8 bases identical to TRBD1. There are 15 residues in the CDR3. CDR1 and CDR2 from the germline V gene are SGHRS and YFSETQ. V dropped 6 bases and J dropped 4; count of bases not matched to a gene: 8. CDR3: CASTPAGGATGELFF. The CDR3 coding sequence is TGCGCCAGCACCCCCGCAGGGGGCGCCACCGGGGAGCTGTTTTTT.

The sample holds many counts of this clonotype. The J gene is TRBJ1-2, the V gene TRBV2; D is undetermined. The CDR3 runs to 15 residues. Trimming pared 7 bases from V and 4 bases from J, leaving 19 bases between. CDR1 and CDR2 from the germline V gene are SNHLY and FYNNEI. This CDR3 reads CASTEVGLGPYGYTF. CDR3 DNA: TGTGCCAGCACCGAGGTCGGCCTTGGTCCCTATGGCTACACCTTC.

This clonotype was picked up many times. The V call is TRBV2, the J call TRBJ2-5; D unclear. There are 11 residues in the CDR3. Germline CDR1 is SNHLY and CDR2 is FYNNEI. Trimming cost V 7 bases and J 5 bases, with 8 bases left between them. The CDR3 DNA follows: TGTGCCAGCATGATCTCCGAGACCCAGTACTTC. Translated, it gives CASMISETQYF.

Relative to its sample, this clonotype is medium-sized. V is TRBV20-1 and J is TRBJ1-1; TRBD1 might be the D (6 bases). CDR3 length equals 12 residues. The V end lost 1 base, the J end lost 8 bases, and 11 bases lay between the germline ends. Germline V CDR1 and CDR2: DFQATT, SNEGSKA (reference sequence). This CDR3 reads CSARGDRWEAFF. CDR3 DNA: TGCAGTGCTAGAGGAGACAGGTGGGAAGCTTTCTTT.